The source of this TCR beta chain is a study of T cells after yellow fever vaccination. Across the whole study: With SMART-Seq v4 Ultra Low Input, the fractions containing low cell numbers were prepared.

The CDR3 totals 13 residues. Trimming took off 2 bases at V and 3 bases at J, with 7 bases between the two ends. Points from the study as a whole: On re-exposure, the response was weaker but peaked faster, at day 5 versus 15. Most clones from primary vaccination resurfaced after the booster (approximately 96% CD4, approximately 87% CD8). Within FACS-sorted repertoires, abundant clonotypes contaminating from the bulk population could be present.

TCRdb itself ran the 5' RACE reads through MiXCR, one entry per CDR3 protein. The table lists some 320,000 distinct CDR3 sequences, 9.5% to 12% of them singletons. On this clonotype: Its antigen is not identified.

This rearrangement joins TRBV12-3 or TRBV12-4 to TRBJ1-1; tentatively, D is TRBD1 (5 bases). The TCR originated in a man between 18 and 29 years old who received the YFV17D yellow fever vaccine. The sample consisted of CD4+ T cells sorted from PBMCs, taken 45 days after the yellow fever booster vaccination. The CDR3 sequence: CASSLQGYTEAFF. The CDR3 DNA is TGTGCCAGCAGTTTACAGGGATACACTGAAGCTTTCTTT.